This T cell receptor beta chain was sequenced in a study of T-cell memory formation after mild COVID-19 (dated by TCRdb to the early 2020s). Looking at the study overall: TCR sequence clusters from the two donors were largely donor specific. Longitudinal TCRalpha and TCRbeta repertoire sequencing tracked T-cell clones expanding and contracting after mild COVID-19 in a couple of donors. Two young, previously healthy adult volunteers, one female and one male, were included in the cohort.

PBMCs were isolated by Ficoll-Paque density gradient centrifugation. As to this clonotype: Its antigen is still unknown. No base-level quality is on record; no much larger clone is a single base apart.

The full study reports these points: From day 15 to 85, contracting clones showed balanced CD4/CD8 phenotypes, whereas a second wave of clones that expanded from day 15 to 37 leaned towards CD4+. The detection of some responding clones in pre-infection memory suggests that pre-existing cross-reactive memory T cells joined the SARS-CoV-2 response. The study included only two mild cases, and larger cohorts that include severe cases with pre-infection samples were judged to be necessary. Whether the second-wave clones peaking on day 37 were SARS-CoV-2 specific was not confirmed. Contracting CD4+ clones were found mainly in CM and EM memory subsets, while CD8+ clones were enriched in EMRA.

CDR1 and CDR2 (SGHVS, FQNEAQ) derive from the germline V gene. Its CDR3 holds 14 amino acids, cysteine through phenylalanine. Only CDR3 DNA remains: 42 bases, in frame from the first base. Cut back by 10 bases and 6 bases, the V and J ends lie 20 bases apart. TCRdb lists the instrument as Illumina NovaSeq 6000. cDNA libraries for TCRalpha and TCRbeta were prepared by 5'RACE using constant-segment primers, with sample barcodes and unique molecular identifiers added. Trizol reagent was used to extract RNA from every sample. Libraries were amplified in two PCR steps, with a second sample barcode and Illumina TruSeq adapters added in the second step. Sequencing of the libraries was done on an Illumina NovaSeq, producing 2 x 150 bp paired-end reads. The authors' analysis ran thus. The reads were demultiplexed and collapsed into UMI-guided consensus sequences using migec v1.2.7. With mixcr v2.1.11, UMI consensuses were aligned to TRA and TRB V and J templates and assembled into clonotypes. Clonotypes were classified as expanded or contracted when called significant by both edgeR and NoisET, with noise models trained on biological replicates. For edgeR calls, the thresholds were a false discovery rate-adjusted p below 0.01 and a log2 fold-change of 1. As an exploratory analysis of dynamics, max-normalized trajectories of the 1000 most abundant clonotypes were examined with PCA combined with hierarchical clustering. Separately sequenced CD4+ and CD8+ repertoires were used to assign the CD4 or CD8 phenotype of responding clones. TCRdb's own reprocessing of the public reads used fastp at Q25 and MiXCR and kept productive beta chains. Identical CDR3 proteins give one entry, which carries the most common genes and DNA. Clone size and V and J calls follow TCRdb, not the original study. The table for this sample lists tens of thousands of distinct CDR3 sequences; over 11% of them were counted only once. Together, the top ten hold about 31% of the sample.

This receptor was identified in an adult woman who had mild COVID-19 (a few samples of this study predate the infection). The sample titles of this study are shuffled in the database, so cell type and time point are left out; the donor was told from shared clones. The receptor chain draws on TRBV7-8 and TRBJ2-3, with the D gene call left open. The sequenced sample consisted of PBMCs or a T cell subset sorted from them (not recorded which). The CDR3 protein is CAISPPWNRDTQYF. The DNA sequence follows: TGTGCCATCTCCCCCCCCTGGAATCGGGATACGCAGTATTTT.